A single sample gave rise to the 28 T cell receptor beta chains below, sequenced in a study of T-cell reconstitution after alpha-beta-depleted transplantation in children. For TCRbeta, the library was prepared with unique molecular identifiers. Each CDR3 protein gets one entry after TCRdb re-called the PCR reads with MiXCR. Altogether about a million distinct CDR3 sequences are present, under 30% being singletons, with the ten largest covering 28%. The sequencing used PBMCs, mostly from graft donor cells, collected 360 days after TCRalphabeta/CD19-depleted stem cell transplant. These receptor sequences come from a boy in the first two years of life who had a stem cell transplant for SCID, so the T cells may come from the graft donor.

Only a few counts were recorded for this clonotype. The chain is built from TRBV29-1 and TRBJ1-2, with 7 bases aligning to TRBD1. The CDR3 runs to 9 residues. J lost 14 bases, V lost 6 bases, and 6 bases had no gene match. Germline V CDR1 and CDR2: SQVTM, ANQGSEA. CDR3 region: CSVDRGPTF. CDR3 coding DNA: TGCAGCGTCGATAGGGGGCCGACCTTC.

This clonotype was counted between two and nine times. J is TRBJ2-2 and V is TRBV4-1, with 8 bases identical to TRBD2. Trimming cost V 2 bases and J 9 bases; bases outside gene matches: 5. The CDR3 runs to 14 residues. CDR1 is MGHRA, CDR2 YSYEKL, per germline. As DNA, the CDR3 is TGCGCCAGCAGCCAACCCGGGGGGGTTCGGGAGCTGTTTTTT. It specifies CASSQPGGVRELFF.

The chain links TRBV20-1 to TRBJ1-1, with 7 bases lining up with TRBD1. Germline V gives CDR1 DFQATT, CDR2 SNEGSKA (reference sequence). There are 14 residues in the CDR3. V shed 6 bases and J 4 bases; nucleotides not matched to a gene: 11. CDR3 sequence (DNA): TGCAGTGCCCGGCAGGGGGGAAGTAGCACTGAAGCTTTCTTT. This translates into CSARQGGSSTEAFF.

J is TRBJ2-1 and V is TRBV28; weak D call: TRBD2 (7 bases). The V gene's germline CDR1 is MDHEN and CDR2 SYDVKM. V lost 0 bases, J lost 4 bases, and 19 bases lay in between. CDR3 size: 18 residues. CDR3 nucleotide sequence: TGTGCCAGCAGTTTATGGGGGGAGGGGGATTGGGCGTACAATGAGCAGTTCTTC. Its protein product is CASSLWGEGDWAYNEQFF.

In this sample, this clonotype turned up a few times. The chain combines TRBV10-3 with TRBJ2-2; TRBD2 agrees at 7 bases. Germline values: CDR1 ENHRY, CDR2 SYGVKD. V lost 6 bases and J lost 4; bases outside the gene matches: 2. There are 13 residues in the CDR3. DNA of the CDR3: TGTGCCATCAGCAGGGAGGGCACCGGGGAGCTGTTTTTT. It is translated as CAISREGTGELFF.

This rearrangement joins TRBV6-5 to TRBJ2-1, with D possibly TRBD1 on 6 matching bases. V lost 6 bases and J lost 7, with 7 bases in between. This CDR3 region has 11 residues. The germline CDR1 and CDR2 sequences are MNHEY and SVGAGI. The CDR3 nucleotides are TGTGCCAGCAGAACAGGGAATGAGCAGTTCTTC. This codes for CASRTGNEQFF.

A few counts support this clonotype. The V call is TRBV10-3, the J call TRBJ2-7; possibly TRBD2 for D (6 bases). Trimming took off 4 bases at V and 4 bases at J, with 17 bases between the two ends. Germline V gene lookup returns CDR1 ENHRY and CDR2 SYGVKD. The CDR3 has 15 amino acids. DNA of the CDR3: TGTGCCATCAGTGGTCGCTCGCTAGCGAGATACGAGCAGTACTTC. Its translation: CAISGRSLARYEQYF.

The chain combines TRBV12-3 or TRBV12-4 with TRBJ1-2, with 9 bases lining up with TRBD1. V was clipped by 10 bases and J by 8 bases; unmatched bases: 11. The CDR3 is made up of 13 amino acids. The CDR3 DNA follows: TGTGCCACCAATCCCGGGACAGGGAACGGCTACACCTTC. Its protein is CATNPGTGNGYTF.

This clonotype has a handful of counts. The J gene is TRBJ1-6, the V gene TRBV7-9; D might be TRBD1 (6 bases). V lost 5 bases, J lost 5 bases, and 19 bases lay in between. Germline values: CDR1 SEHNR, CDR2 FQNEAQ (reference sequence). This CDR3 is 17 amino acids long. CDR3 DNA sequence: TGTGCCAGCAGCCGCCTGCTCGGACAGTATGATAATTCACCCCTCCACTTT. Translation: CASSRLLGQYDNSPLHF.

This chain uses TRBV9 with TRBJ2-3; no clear D. The CDR3 runs 13 residues. Between the trimmed V and J ends, which lost 5 bases and 6 bases, there was a span of 13 bases. Germline assignment: CDR1 SGDLS and CDR2 YYNGEE. The CDR3 loop is CASSSIFGDTQYF. The CDR3 nucleotides are TGTGCCAGCAGTTCCATATTTGGGGATACGCAGTATTTT.

This clonotype was detected a few times. The V call is TRBV12-3 or TRBV12-4, the J call TRBJ1-5; D gene ambiguous. Trimming cost V 6 bases and J 4 bases, with 13 bases left between them. The CDR3 extends over 14 amino acids. This CDR3 is CASRTLHDNQPQHF. CDR3 nucleotide sequence: TGTGCCAGCAGGACATTACACGATAATCAGCCCCAGCATTTT.

The table lists this clonotype with a few counts. V gene TRBV5-5 combines with J gene TRBJ2-2, with TRBD1 matching 7 bases. V lost 9 bases and J lost 3; bases outside the gene matches: 8. Germline CDR1 and CDR2: SGHKS and YYEKEE (reference sequence). This CDR3 spans 14 amino acids. CDR3 sequence: CATKTGLDTGELFF. Written as DNA, the CDR3 is TGTGCCACCAAGACAGGGCTCGACACCGGGGAGCTGTTTTTT.

V is TRBV29-1 and J is TRBJ2-5; no clear D gene. The CDR3 extends over 11 amino acids. Germline V gene data show CDR1 as SQVTM and CDR2 as ANQGSEA. The V end was cut by 7 bases, the J end by 4 bases, with 10 bases between. The CDR3: CSGARRETQYF. The CDR3 nucleotides are TGCAGCGGGGCCCGGAGAGAGACCCAGTACTTC.

This clonotype has just a few counts. The chain is built from TRBV12-3 or TRBV12-4 and TRBJ1-1; no reliable D call. CDR3 length equals 15 residues. With 3 bases removed from V and 0 bases from J, the gap between germline ends came to 11 bases. The CDR3 spells CASSFGPLVNTEAFF. The CDR3 coding sequence is TGTGCCAGCAGTTTCGGGCCATTGGTGAACACTGAAGCTTTCTTT.

There are a few counts of this clonotype. The J gene is TRBJ2-5, the V gene TRBV12-3 or TRBV12-4; D is undetermined. This CDR3 spans 14 amino acids. The V end lost 3 bases, the J end lost 5 bases, and 13 bases lay between the germline ends. The CDR3 loop is CASSFRASWETQYF. The CDR3 DNA is TGTGCCAGCAGTTTTAGGGCGAGTTGGGAGACCCAGTACTTC.

The chain links TRBV29-1 to TRBJ2-5; 13 bases fit TRBD2. Germline V gene sequence: CDR1 SQVTM, CDR2 ANQGSEA. V shed 0 bases and J 3 bases; nucleotides not matched to a gene: 4. This CDR3 region has 16 residues. CDR3 coding DNA: TGCAGCGTTGAAGAGGGACTAGCGGGACTGAAAGAGACCCAGTACTTC. As protein: CSVEEGLAGLKETQYF.

V and J are TRBV9 and TRBJ2-5, with 10 bases that match TRBD1. The J segment lost 3 bases and the V segment lost 3 bases, leaving 5 bases of the junction unmatched. This CDR3 spans 15 amino acids. Per the germline V gene, CDR1 is SGDLS and CDR2 is YYNGEE. The chain's CDR3 is CASSGQGAGKETQYF. The DNA of the CDR3 is TGTGCCAGCAGCGGACAGGGGGCAGGCAAAGAGACCCAGTACTTC.

This clonotype has more than one count but fewer than ten. This chain connects TRBV12-3 or TRBV12-4 to TRBJ2-7, with D possibly TRBD1 on 6 matching bases. This CDR3 comprises 12 residues. The germline V and J ends were trimmed by 3 bases and 8 bases, with 11 bases remaining between them. Here the CDR3 DNA reads TGTGCCAGCAGTTTGGACACAGGGAAGCAGTACTTC. Encoded protein: CASSLDTGKQYF.

This clonotype has more than one count but fewer than ten. The chain joins TRBV11-2 to TRBJ2-7; no clear D gene. Germline assignment: CDR1 SGHAT and CDR2 FQNNGV. This CDR3 contains 16 residues. The V gene lost 5 bases and the J gene lost 4 bases, with 21 bases spanning the gap. The CDR3: CASSHLIKGVEYEQYF. In DNA form, the CDR3 reads TGTGCCAGCAGCCACCTAATCAAAGGAGTTGAATACGAGCAGTACTTC.

This clonotype was observed at least ten times. The rearrangement joins TRBV10-3 to TRBJ2-7; 9 bases align to TRBD1. The V segment lost 0 bases and the J segment 0 bases; nucleotides outside the gene matches: 3. Germline CDR1 and CDR2: ENHRY and SYGVKD. This CDR3 has 16 residues. CDR3 bases: TGTGCCATCAGTGAGTCTCCGGGACAGGGCTCCTACGAGCAGTACTTC. Its protein is CAISESPGQGSYEQYF.

The V and J genes are TRBV20-1 and TRBJ2-3, with TRBD2 matching over 14 bases. Unmatched junction bases numbered 11, after V lost 5 bases and J lost 4 bases. The germline V gene has CDR1 DFQATT and CDR2 SNEGSKA (reference sequence). The CDR3 is made up of 17 amino acids. The CDR3 sequence: CSASKTSGGAGPDTQYF. CDR3 sequence (DNA): TGCAGTGCTTCCAAGACTAGCGGGGGGGCCGGGCCAGATACGCAGTATTTT.

The CDR3 region is CASSLGDNHNEQFF. In nucleotides, the CDR3 is TGTGCCAGCAGTTTAGGGGACAACCACAATGAGCAGTTCTTC. The chain recombines TRBV28 with TRBJ2-1, with a tentative D call TRBD1 (6 bases). This CDR3 is 14 amino acids long. Trimming cost V 2 bases and J 5 bases, with 10 bases left between them. The germline CDR1 and CDR2 sequences are MDHEN and SYDVKM.

This chain joins TRBV4-1 and TRBJ2-7, with TRBD2 matching over 7 bases. This CDR3 spans 13 amino acids. Germline values: CDR1 MGHRA, CDR2 YSYEKL. After removal of 4 bases from V and 6 bases from J, the junction contained 6 bases not matched to a gene. CDR3 amino acids: CASSPMGGIEQYF. Written as DNA, the CDR3 is TGCGCCAGCAGCCCGATGGGGGGGATCGAGCAGTACTTC.

The chain links TRBV20-1 to TRBJ2-1; 9 bases are a match to TRBD1. This CDR3 is built from 12 residues. The trim removed 6 bases at V and 8 bases at J, leaving 5 bases unmatched. Looked up from germline, CDR1 is DFQATT and CDR2 is SNEGSKA (reference sequence). CDR3 protein: CSAPGTGYEQFF. The CDR3 bases are TGCAGTGCGCCCGGGACAGGGTATGAGCAGTTCTTC.

This clonotype was seen a few times. The chain couples TRBV6-2 or TRBV6-3 to TRBJ2-4; D not certain. CDR3 length equals 16 residues. CDR1 and CDR2 (germline): MNHEY, SVGEGT. V shed 6 bases and J shed 0 bases, with 15 bases lying between them. CDR3 sequence: CASSLTGPLAKNIQYF. CDR3 DNA sequence: TGTGCCAGCAGCCTCACGGGTCCTCTAGCCAAAAACATTCAGTACTTC.

The genes are TRBV5-1 and TRBJ2-7, with no clear D. The germline gives CDR1 SGHRS, CDR2 YFSETQ. This CDR3 contains 13 residues. V lost 2 bases and J 3 bases, leaving 9 bases between the germline ends. DNA of the CDR3: TGCGCCAGCAGCTTTCCCGATGGCTACGAGCAGTACTTC. Translating it yields CASSFPDGYEQYF.

This clonotype was detected a few times. V and J are TRBV15 and TRBJ2-5; no firm D call. The ends were cut back, 0 bases at V and 6 bases at J, with 8 bases in the middle. The CDR3 is 13 residues long. The V gene's germline CDR1 is LNHNV and CDR2 YYDKDF (reference sequence). The CDR3: CATSRDPFQTQYF. In DNA, the CDR3 is TGTGCCACCAGCAGAGATCCCTTTCAGACCCAGTACTTC.

The V call is TRBV27, the J call TRBJ2-7; maybe TRBD1 (5 bases). Germline V gives CDR1 MNHEY, CDR2 SMNVEV (reference sequence). The CDR3 is 13 residues long. Trimming shortened V by 3 bases and J by 5 bases, and 11 bases separated the two germline ends. The chain's CDR3 is CASSFQGDDEQYF. CDR3 coding DNA: TGTGCCAGCAGTTTCCAGGGCGACGACGAGCAGTACTTC.